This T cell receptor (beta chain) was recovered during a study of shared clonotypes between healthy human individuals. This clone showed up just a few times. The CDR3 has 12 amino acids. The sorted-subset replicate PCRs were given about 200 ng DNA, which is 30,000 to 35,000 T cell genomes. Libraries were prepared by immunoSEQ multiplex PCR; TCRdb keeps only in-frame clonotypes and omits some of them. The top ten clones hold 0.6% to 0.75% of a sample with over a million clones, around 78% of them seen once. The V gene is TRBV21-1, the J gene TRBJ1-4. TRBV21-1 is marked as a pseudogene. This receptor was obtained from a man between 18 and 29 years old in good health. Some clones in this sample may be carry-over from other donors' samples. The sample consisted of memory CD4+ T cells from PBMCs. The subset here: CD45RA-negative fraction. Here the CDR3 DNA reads TGTGCCAGCAGCAAACGGGGGCAAAAACTGTTTTTT. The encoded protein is CASSKRGQKLFF.